The rows below give T cell receptor beta chains drawn from one sample of a study of shared clonotypes between healthy human individuals. Profiled with immunoSEQ multiplex PCR; TCRdb holds only in-frame clones, not every one. The sample carries 490,000 or so clones, 76% recorded once. The sample taken for sequencing was PBMCs. These TCRs come from a woman between 40 and 55 years old in good health. Some clones in this sample may be carry-over from other donors' samples. Both conserved end residues are part of each CDR3. D genes are given only for firm matches. Size is stated for part of the rows, as once, few or many counts, or as a class when the clone is expanded.

j_call d_call v_call clone_size cdr3_aa cdr3_nt
TRBJ1-1 TRBD1 TRBV7-3 few CASSLGTGNTEAFF TGTGCCAGCAGCTTAGGGACAGGGAACACTGAAGCTTTCTTT
TRBJ2-3 - TRBV2 few CASSVAGSDTQYF TGTGCCAGCAGTGTGGCAGGGTCAGATACGCAGTATTTT
TRBJ2-7 - TRBV7-2 - CASSLDGSVDEQYF TGTGCCAGCAGCTTAGACGGGAGTGTTGACGAGCAGTACTTC
TRBJ2-2 - TRBV7-6 few CASSQVTGELFF TGTGCCAGCAGCCAAGTAACCGGGGAGCTGTTTTTT
TRBJ1-3 - TRBV15 - CATSSYRFSGNTIYF TGTGCCACCAGCAGTTACAGGTTCTCTGGAAACACCATATATTTT
TRBJ2-2 - TRBV6-1 - CASSPGGTGELFF TGTGCCAGCAGCCCAGGTGGTACCGGGGAGCTGTTTTTT
TRBJ1-1 - TRBV7-8 few CASSPRRDSEAFF TGTGCCAGCAGCCCCCGGCGGGATTCTGAAGCTTTCTTT
TRBJ1-4 - TRBV7-8 - CASSNTGPKEKLFF TGTGCCAGCAGCAATACAGGGCCGAAGGAAAAACTGTTTTTT
TRBJ2-3 - TRBV15 - CATSRGLGTDTQYF TGTGCCACCAGCAGAGGGCTGGGCACAGATACGCAGTATTTT
TRBJ2-7 TRBD2 TRBV19 many CASSTPGLASYEQYF TGTGCCAGTAGTACTCCGGGACTAGCGAGCTACGAGCAGTACTTC
TRBJ2-5 TRBD2 TRBV9 - CASSPHVIAGGPETQYF TGTGCCAGCAGCCCGCACGTGATAGCGGGAGGGCCGGAGACCCAGTACTTC
TRBJ2-5 - TRBV19 - CASSEGTQETQYF TGTGCCAGTAGTGAGGGAACCCAAGAGACCCAGTACTTC
TRBJ1-3 - TRBV5-6 - CASSLALSGNTIYF TGTGCCAGCAGCTTGGCCCTGAGCGGAAACACCATATATTTT
TRBJ2-7 - TRBV6-5 - CASSYSRGLGEQYF TGTGCCAGCAGTTACTCGAGGGGCCTAGGGGAGCAGTACTTC
TRBJ1-3 - TRBV2 - CASSRDNSGNTIYF TGTGCCAGCAGTCGTGATAACTCTGGAAACACCATATATTTT
TRBJ2-1 - TRBV29-1 few CSVAPDYYNEQFF TGCAGCGTTGCGCCGGACTACTACAATGAGCAGTTCTTC
TRBJ2-2 - TRBV7-7 - CASSPGLHTGELFF TGTGCCAGCAGCCCGGGACTTCACACCGGGGAGCTGTTTTTT
TRBJ2-7 TRBD2 TRBV5-8 - CASSSRGLRAGGGEQYF TGTGCCAGCAGCTCCAGGGGACTTCGCGCGGGAGGAGGCGAGCAGTACTTC
TRBJ2-5 - TRBV6-1 - CASSEHLLETQYF TGTGCCAGCAGTGAACATCTCCTAGAGACCCAGTACTTC
TRBJ2-1 TRBD2 TRBV27 once CASSSGTSGKNEQFF TGTGCCAGCAGCTCCGGGACTAGCGGGAAGAATGAGCAGTTCTTC
TRBJ2-1 - TRBV5-4 - CASSLTSLSYNEQFF TGTGCCAGCAGCTTGACTAGTTTATCCTACAATGAGCAGTTCTTC
TRBJ2-7 TRBD1 TRBV19 - CASSIGTDYEQYF TGTGCCAGTAGTATCGGGACAGACTACGAGCAGTACTTC
TRBJ2-1 TRBD2 TRBV12-5 - CASGSGSHTNEQFF TGTGCTAGTGGAAGCGGGAGTCACACCAATGAGCAGTTCTTC
TRBJ1-4 TRBD1 TRBV6-1 - CASSEAQGAYEKLFF TGTGCCAGCAGTGAAGCACAGGGGGCGTATGAAAAACTGTTTTTT
TRBJ1-2 TRBD1 TRBV27 - CASSARQGYGYTF TGTGCCAGCAGTGCGCGACAGGGTTATGGCTACACCTTC
TRBJ2-7 - TRBV5-5 - CASSLKTQLHYEQYF TGTGCCAGCAGCTTGAAAACCCAGTTGCACTACGAGCAGTACTTC
TRBJ2-7 - TRBV30 few CAWSFTRDYEQYF TGTGCCTGGAGTTTTACGAGAGACTACGAGCAGTACTTC
TRBJ2-1 - TRBV30 - CARKSGSSYNEQFF TGTGCCCGGAAGTCCGGGAGCTCCTACAATGAGCAGTTCTTC
TRBJ2-7 - TRBV11-2 - CASSSFLRYEQYF TGTGCCAGCAGTTCATTCTTGAGATACGAGCAGTACTTC
TRBJ1-4 TRBD1 TRBV15 once CATSRTDRGGGEKLFF TGTGCCACCAGCAGAACGGACAGGGGTGGTGGGGAAAAACTGTTTTTT
TRBJ2-7 - TRBV6-5 - CASSYSRQGYEQYF TGTGCCAGCAGTTACTCGAGGCAGGGCTACGAGCAGTACTTC
TRBJ2-4 TRBD2 TRBV2 - CASQPLRASGENIQYF TGTGCCAGCCAGCCCCTTCGGGCTAGCGGGGAAAACATTCAGTACTTC
TRBJ1-2 - TRBV28 - CAASRGGYGYTF TGTGCCGCCTCCCGGGGGGGCTATGGCTACACCTTC
TRBJ2-6 - TRBV6-1 few CASSEDGRISGANVLTF TGTGCCAGCAGTGAAGATGGGAGGATCTCTGGGGCCAACGTCCTGACTTTC
TRBJ1-4 TRBD1 TRBV4-1 - CASRQTGVNNEKLFF TGCGCCAGCAGGCAGACAGGGGTCAATAATGAAAAACTGTTTTTT
TRBJ2-6 - TRBV5-1 few CASSLGSGANVLTF TGCGCCAGCAGCTTGGGCTCTGGGGCCAACGTCCTGACTTTC
TRBJ2-1 TRBD2 TRBV19 once CASGGDPSSYNEQFF TGTGCCAGTGGGGGGGACCCCAGCTCCTACAATGAGCAGTTCTTC
TRBJ2-7 - TRBV21-1 - CARLAGGLPYEQYF TGTGCCCGATTAGCGGGAGGGCTCCCCTACGAGCAGTACTTC
TRBJ1-2 - TRBV5-1 - CASSLDKGGYGYTF TGCGCCAGCAGCTTGGACAAGGGTGGCTATGGCTACACCTTC
TRBJ2-7 TRBD2 TRBV27 - CASSYSAWAGGHEQYF TGTGCCAGCAGTTACAGTGCTTGGGCGGGAGGGCACGAGCAGTACTTC
TRBJ2-5 - TRBV2 - CASSDNLNQETQYF TGTGCCAGCAGTGACAATCTAAACCAAGAGACCCAGTACTTC
TRBJ1-2 - TRBV6-1 - CASSENGRGWGYGYTF TGTGCCAGCAGTGAAAACGGCCGGGGCTGGGGCTATGGCTACACCTTC
TRBJ2-7 - TRBV15 - CATSRERGGTYEQYF TGTGCCACCAGCAGAGAACGCGGCGGGACCTACGAGCAGTACTTC
TRBJ2-7 - TRBV27 - CASSPVRASYEQYF TGTGCCAGCAGTCCGGTGCGGGCCTCCTACGAGCAGTACTTC
TRBJ1-2 - TRBV7-2 - CASSLVTIGGYTF TGTGCCAGCAGCTTAGTGACAATTGGTGGCTACACCTTC
TRBJ2-7 TRBD1 TRBV18 many CASAQGSYEQYF TGTGCCAGTGCACAGGGGAGCTACGAGCAGTACTTC
TRBJ2-7 TRBD1 TRBV12-5 once CARQSQGRSYEQYF TGTGCTAGACAGTCACAGGGGCGCTCCTACGAGCAGTACTTC
TRBJ2-1 - TRBV2 - CASRIAGSEQFF TGTGCCAGCAGGATAGCAGGGAGCGAGCAGTTCTTC
TRBJ1-2 - TRBV28 many CASSYGGNYGYTF TGTGCCAGCAGTTACGGGGGTAACTATGGCTACACCTTC
TRBJ2-5 TRBD2 TRBV4-2 - CASSQVAGEGETQYF TGTGCCAGCAGCCAAGTGGCGGGAGAAGGAGAGACCCAGTACTTC
TRBJ1-2 - TRBV5-4 - CASSLGGNRGYTF TGTGCCAGCAGCTTGGGGGGGAACCGAGGCTACACCTTC
TRBJ2-1 TRBD2 TRBV30 - CAWSPGLALDEQFF TGTGCCTGGAGTCCGGGACTAGCTCTAGATGAGCAGTTCTTC
TRBJ2-5 TRBD2 TRBV7-6 once CASSSTSGVFPQYF TGTGCCAGCAGCTCGACTAGCGGGGTGTTCCCCCAGTACTTC
TRBJ2-7 TRBD1 TRBV6-5 - CASSYSTQGAYEQYF TGTGCCAGCAGTTACTCGACACAGGGGGCCTACGAGCAGTACTTC
TRBJ2-6 - TRBV18 - CASSRACSSGANVLTF TGTGCCAGCTCCCGGGCGTGCAGTTCTGGGGCCAACGTCCTGACTTTC
TRBJ1-5 - TRBV6-5 - CASSKRSNQPQHF TGTGCCAGCAGTAAGCGGAGCAATCAGCCCCAGCATTTT
TRBJ2-7 TRBD1 TRBV11-2 - CASSLVGTGSDEQYF TGTGCCAGCAGCCTTGTAGGGACAGGCTCAGACGAGCAGTACTTC